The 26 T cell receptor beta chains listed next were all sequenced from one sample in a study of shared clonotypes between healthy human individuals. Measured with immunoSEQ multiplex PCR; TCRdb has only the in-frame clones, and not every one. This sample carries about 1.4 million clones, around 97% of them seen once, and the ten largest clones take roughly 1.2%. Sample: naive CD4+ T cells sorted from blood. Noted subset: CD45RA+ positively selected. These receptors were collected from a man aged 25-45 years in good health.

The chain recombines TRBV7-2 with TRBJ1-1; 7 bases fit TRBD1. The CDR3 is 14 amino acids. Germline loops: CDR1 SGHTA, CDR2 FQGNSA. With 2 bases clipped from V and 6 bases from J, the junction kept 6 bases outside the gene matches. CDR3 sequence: CASSLSGGTAEAFF. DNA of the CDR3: TGTGCCAGCAGCTTATCTGGCGGGACAGCTGAAGCTTTCTTT.

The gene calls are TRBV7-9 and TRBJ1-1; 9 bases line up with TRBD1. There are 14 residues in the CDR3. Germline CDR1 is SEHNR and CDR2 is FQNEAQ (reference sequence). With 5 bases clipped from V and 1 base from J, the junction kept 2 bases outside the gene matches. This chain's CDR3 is CASSAQGANTEAFF. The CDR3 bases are TGTGCCAGCAGCGCACAGGGGGCGAACACTGAAGCTTTCTTT.

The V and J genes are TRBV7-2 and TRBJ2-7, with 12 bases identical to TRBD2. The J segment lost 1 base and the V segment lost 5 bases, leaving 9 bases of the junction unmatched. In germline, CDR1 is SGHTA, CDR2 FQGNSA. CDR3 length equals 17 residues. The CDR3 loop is CASSPSGRALRSYEQYF. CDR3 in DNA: TGTGCCAGCAGCCCTAGCGGGAGGGCCTTGAGGTCCTACGAGCAGTACTTC. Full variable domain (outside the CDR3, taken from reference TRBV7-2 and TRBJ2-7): GAGVSQSPSNKVTEKGKDVELRCDPISGHTALYWYRQSLGQGLEFLIYFQGNSAPDKSGLPSDRFSAERTGGSVSTLTIQRTQQEDSAVYLCASSPSGRALRSYEQYFGPGTRLTVT.

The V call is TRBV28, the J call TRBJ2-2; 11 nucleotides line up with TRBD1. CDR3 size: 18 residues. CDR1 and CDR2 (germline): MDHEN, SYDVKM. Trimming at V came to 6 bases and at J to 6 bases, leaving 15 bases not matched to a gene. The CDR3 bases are TGTGCCAGCAGCCACCAAGGGGGTGGGACAGGGGGTCCCGGGGAGCTGTTTTTT. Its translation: CASSHQGGGTGGPGELFF.

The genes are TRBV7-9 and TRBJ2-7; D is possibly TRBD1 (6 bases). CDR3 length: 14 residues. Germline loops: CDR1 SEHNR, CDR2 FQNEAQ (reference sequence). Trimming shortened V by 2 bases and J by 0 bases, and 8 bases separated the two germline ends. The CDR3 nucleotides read TGTGCCAGCAGCTTACAGACAGGCTCCTACGAGCAGTACTTC. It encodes CASSLQTGSYEQYF.

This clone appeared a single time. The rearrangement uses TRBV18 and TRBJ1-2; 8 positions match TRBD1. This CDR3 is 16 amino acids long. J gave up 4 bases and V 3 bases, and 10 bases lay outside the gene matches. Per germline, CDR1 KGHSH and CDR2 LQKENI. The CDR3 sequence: CASSPVSGQGSYGYTF. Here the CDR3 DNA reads TGTGCCAGCTCACCGGTGTCCGGACAGGGCTCCTATGGCTACACCTTC.

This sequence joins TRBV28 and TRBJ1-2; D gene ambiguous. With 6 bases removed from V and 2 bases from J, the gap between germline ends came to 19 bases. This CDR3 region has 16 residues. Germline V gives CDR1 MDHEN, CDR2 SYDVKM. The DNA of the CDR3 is TGTGCCAGCAGCCAACGTGACGAAGGTCTCAACTATGGCTACACCTTC. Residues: CASSQRDEGLNYGYTF.

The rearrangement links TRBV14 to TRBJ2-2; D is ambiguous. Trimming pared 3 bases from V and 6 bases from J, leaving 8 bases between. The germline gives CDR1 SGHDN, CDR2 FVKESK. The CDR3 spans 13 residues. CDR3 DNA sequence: TGTGCCAGCAGCCACATAGGAGCCGGGGAGCTGTTTTTT. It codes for CASSHIGAGELFF.

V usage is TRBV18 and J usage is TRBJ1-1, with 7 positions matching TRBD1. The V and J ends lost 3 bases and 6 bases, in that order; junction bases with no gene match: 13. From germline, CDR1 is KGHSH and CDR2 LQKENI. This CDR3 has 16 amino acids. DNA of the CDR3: TGTGCCAGCTCACCGAAAGAGACAGGGAGTGTTGCTGAAGCTTTCTTT. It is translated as CASSPKETGSVAEAFF.

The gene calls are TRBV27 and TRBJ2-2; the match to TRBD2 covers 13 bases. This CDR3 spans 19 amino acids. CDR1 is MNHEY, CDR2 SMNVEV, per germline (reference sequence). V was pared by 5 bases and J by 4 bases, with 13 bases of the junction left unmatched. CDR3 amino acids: CASSPIPGLAGSATGELFF. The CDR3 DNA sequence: TGTGCCAGCAGTCCGATTCCGGGACTAGCGGGAAGCGCCACCGGGGAGCTGTTTTTT.

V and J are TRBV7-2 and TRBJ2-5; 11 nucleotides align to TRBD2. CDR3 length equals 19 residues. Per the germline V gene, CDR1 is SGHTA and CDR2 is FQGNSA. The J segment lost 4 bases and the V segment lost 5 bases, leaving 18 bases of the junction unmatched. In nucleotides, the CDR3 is TGTGCCAGCAGCCTCCGACTAGCGGGAAGGCGGTTGCGCGTAGAGACCCAGTACTTC. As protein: CASSLRLAGRRLRVETQYF.

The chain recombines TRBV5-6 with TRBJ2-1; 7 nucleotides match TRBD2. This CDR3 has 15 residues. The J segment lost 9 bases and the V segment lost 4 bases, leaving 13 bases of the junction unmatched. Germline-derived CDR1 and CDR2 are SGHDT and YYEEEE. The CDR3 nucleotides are TGTGCCAGCAGCCCGGTGGGGCGGGAGTCCAGTGAGCAGTTCTTC. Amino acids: CASSPVGRESSEQFF.

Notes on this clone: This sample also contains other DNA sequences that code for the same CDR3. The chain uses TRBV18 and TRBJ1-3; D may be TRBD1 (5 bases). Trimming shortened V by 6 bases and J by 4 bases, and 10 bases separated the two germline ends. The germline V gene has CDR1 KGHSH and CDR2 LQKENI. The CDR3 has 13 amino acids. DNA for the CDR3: TGTGCCAGCTCCCCGGGACTCGGAAACACCATATATTTT. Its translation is CASSPGLGNTIYF.

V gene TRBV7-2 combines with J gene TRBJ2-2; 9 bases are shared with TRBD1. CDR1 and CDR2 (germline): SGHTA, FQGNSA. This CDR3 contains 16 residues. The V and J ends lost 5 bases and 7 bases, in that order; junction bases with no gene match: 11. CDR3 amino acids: CASSLMGQGLSGELFF. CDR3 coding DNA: TGTGCCAGCAGCCTGATGGGACAGGGATTAAGCGGGGAGCTGTTTTTT.

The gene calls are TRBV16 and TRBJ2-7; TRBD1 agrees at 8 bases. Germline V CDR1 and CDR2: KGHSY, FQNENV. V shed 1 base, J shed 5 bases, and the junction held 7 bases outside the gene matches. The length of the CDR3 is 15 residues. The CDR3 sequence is CASSQLIQGGNEQYF. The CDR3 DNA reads TGTGCCAGCAGCCAATTGATACAGGGGGGCAACGAGCAGTACTTC.

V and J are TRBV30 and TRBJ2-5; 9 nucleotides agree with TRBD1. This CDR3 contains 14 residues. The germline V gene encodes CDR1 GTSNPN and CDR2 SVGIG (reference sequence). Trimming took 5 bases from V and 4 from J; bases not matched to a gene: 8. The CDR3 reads CAWGHGTGRETQYF. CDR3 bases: TGTGCCTGGGGCCACGGGACAGGGAGAGAGACCCAGTACTTC.

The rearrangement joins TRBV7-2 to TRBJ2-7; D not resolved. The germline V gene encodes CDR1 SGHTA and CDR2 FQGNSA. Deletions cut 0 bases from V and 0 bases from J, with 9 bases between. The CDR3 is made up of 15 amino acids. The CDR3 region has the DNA TGTGCCAGCAGCTTAGCCCAGCAATACTCCTACGAGCAGTACTTC. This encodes CASSLAQQYSYEQYF.

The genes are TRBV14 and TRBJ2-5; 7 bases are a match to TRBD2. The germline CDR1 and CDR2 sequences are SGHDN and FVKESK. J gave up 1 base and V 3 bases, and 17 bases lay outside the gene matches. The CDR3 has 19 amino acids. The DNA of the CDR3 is TGTGCCAGCAGCCATCTCACTCTGACTAGCCGCCAATCCCAAGAGACCCAGTACTTC. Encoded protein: CASSHLTLTSRQSQETQYF.

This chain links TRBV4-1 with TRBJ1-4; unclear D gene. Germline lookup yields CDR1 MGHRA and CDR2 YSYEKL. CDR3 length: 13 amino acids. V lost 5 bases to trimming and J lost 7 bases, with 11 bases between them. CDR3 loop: CASSSGFSEKLFF. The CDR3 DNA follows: TGCGCCAGCAGCTCAGGATTTTCTGAAAAACTGTTTTTT.

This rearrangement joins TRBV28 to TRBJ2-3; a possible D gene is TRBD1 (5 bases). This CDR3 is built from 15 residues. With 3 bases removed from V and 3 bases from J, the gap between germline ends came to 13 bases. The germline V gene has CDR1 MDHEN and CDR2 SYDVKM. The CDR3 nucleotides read TGTGCCAGCAGTTTTGTTCAGGGCCTAACAGATACGCAGTATTTT. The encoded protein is CASSFVQGLTDTQYF.

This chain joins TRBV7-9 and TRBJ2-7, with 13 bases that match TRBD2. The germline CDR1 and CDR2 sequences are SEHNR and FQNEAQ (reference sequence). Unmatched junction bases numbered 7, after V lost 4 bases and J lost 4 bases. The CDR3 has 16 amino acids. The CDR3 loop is CASSSRTSGSSYEQYF. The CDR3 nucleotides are TGTGCCAGCAGCTCTCGGACTAGCGGGAGTAGTTACGAGCAGTACTTC. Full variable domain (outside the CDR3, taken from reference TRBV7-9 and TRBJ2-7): DTGVSQNPRHKITKRGQNVTFRCDPISEHNRLYWYRQTLGQGPEFLTYFQNEAQLEKSRLLSDRFSAERPKGSFSTLEIQRTEQGDSAMYLCASSSRTSGSSYEQYFGPGTRLTVT.

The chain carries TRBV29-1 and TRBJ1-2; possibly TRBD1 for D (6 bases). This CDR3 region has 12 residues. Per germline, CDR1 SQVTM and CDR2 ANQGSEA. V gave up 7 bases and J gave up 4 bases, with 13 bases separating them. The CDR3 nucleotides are TGCAGCGGGAGGGACACGGGCTATGGCTACACCTTC. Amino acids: CSGRDTGYGYTF.

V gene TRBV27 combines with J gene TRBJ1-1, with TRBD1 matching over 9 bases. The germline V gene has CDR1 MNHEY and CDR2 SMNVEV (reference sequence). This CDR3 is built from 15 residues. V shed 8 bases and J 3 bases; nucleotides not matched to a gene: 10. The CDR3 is CASGPLGTGYTEAFF. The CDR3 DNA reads TGTGCCAGCGGTCCCCTCGGGACAGGGTACACTGAAGCTTTCTTT.

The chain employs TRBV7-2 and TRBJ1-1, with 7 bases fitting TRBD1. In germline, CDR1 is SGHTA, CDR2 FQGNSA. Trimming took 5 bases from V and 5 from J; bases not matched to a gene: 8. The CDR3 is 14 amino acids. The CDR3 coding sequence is TGTGCCAGCAGCCCCTGGGCAGGGGGTACTGAAGCTTTCTTT. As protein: CASSPWAGGTEAFF.

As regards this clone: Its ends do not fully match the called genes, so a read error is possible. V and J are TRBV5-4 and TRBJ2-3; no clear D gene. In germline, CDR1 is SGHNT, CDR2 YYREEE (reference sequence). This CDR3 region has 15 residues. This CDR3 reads CASSSDQSEADTQYF. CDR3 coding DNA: TGCGCCAGCAGCTCAGATCAGTCAGAGGCAGATACGCAGTATTTT.

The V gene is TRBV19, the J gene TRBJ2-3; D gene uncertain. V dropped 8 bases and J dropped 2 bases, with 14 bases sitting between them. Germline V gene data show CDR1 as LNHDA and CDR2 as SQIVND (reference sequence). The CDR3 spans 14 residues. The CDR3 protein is CASQMGRPTDTQYF. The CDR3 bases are TGTGCCAGTCAAATGGGAAGACCCACAGATACGCAGTATTTT.